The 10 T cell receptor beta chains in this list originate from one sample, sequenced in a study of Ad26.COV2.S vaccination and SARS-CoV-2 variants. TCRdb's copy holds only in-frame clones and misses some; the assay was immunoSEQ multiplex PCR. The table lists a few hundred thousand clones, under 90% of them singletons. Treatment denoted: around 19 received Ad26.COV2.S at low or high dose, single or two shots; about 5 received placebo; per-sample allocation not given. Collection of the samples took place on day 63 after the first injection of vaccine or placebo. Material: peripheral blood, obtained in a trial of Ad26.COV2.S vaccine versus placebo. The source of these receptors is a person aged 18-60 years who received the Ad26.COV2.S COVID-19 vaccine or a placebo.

The CDR3 is CASSRGGAGGETQYF. The DNA for the CDR3 is TGTGCCAGCAGCAGGGGGGGGGCCGGAGGCGAGACCCAGTACTTC. The chain joins TRBV6-5 to TRBJ2-5, with D perhaps TRBD1 or TRBD2 (7 bases each). CDR3 length: 15 residues. Trimming took off 6 bases at V and 5 bases at J, with 19 bases between the two ends. The germline V gene encodes CDR1 MNHEY and CDR2 SVGAGI.

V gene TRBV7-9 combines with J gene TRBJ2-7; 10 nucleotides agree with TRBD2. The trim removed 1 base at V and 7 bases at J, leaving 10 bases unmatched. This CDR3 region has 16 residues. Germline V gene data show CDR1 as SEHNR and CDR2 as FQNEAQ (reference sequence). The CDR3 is CASSLGKTSGFREQYF. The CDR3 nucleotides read TGTGCCAGCAGCTTAGGAAAGACTAGCGGGTTTAGAGAGCAGTACTTC. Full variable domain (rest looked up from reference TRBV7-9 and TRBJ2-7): DTGVSQNPRHKITKRGQNVTFRCDPISEHNRLYWYRQTLGQGPEFLTYFQNEAQLEKSRLLSDRFSAERPKGSFSTLEIQRTEQGDSAMYLCASSLGKTSGFREQYFGPGTRLTVT.

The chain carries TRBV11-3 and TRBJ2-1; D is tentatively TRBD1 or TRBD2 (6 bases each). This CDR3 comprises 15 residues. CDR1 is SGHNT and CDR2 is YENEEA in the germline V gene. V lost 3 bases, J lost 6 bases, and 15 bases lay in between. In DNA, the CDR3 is TGTGCCAGCAGCTTCCAGGACACGGGGGCCAATGAGCAGTTCTTC. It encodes CASSFQDTGANEQFF.

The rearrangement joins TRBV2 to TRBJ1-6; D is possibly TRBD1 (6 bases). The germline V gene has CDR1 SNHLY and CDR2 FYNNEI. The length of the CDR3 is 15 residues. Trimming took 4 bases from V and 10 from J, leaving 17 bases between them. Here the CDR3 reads CASSGSGAAGSPLHF. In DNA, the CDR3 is TGTGCCAGCAGTGGGTCGGGGGCCGCGGGATCACCCCTCCACTTT.

DNA for the CDR3: TGTGCCAGTAGTATAGATCGGGGGAGCGGGAGGATAAATGAGCAGTTCTTC. Encoded protein: CASSIDRGSGRINEQFF. The chain couples TRBV19 to TRBJ2-1; TRBD2 agrees at 9 bases. This CDR3 region has 17 residues. CDR1 is LNHDA, CDR2 SQIVND, per germline (reference sequence). V was clipped by 0 bases and J by 7 bases; unmatched bases: 10.

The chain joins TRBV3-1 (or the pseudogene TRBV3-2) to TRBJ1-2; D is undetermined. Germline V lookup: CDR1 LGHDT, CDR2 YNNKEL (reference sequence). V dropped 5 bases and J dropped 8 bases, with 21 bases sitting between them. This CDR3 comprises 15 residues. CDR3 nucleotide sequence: TGTGCCAGCAGCTCTTTTGCCCGGACGTGGGTCGGCTACACCTTC. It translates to CASSSFARTWVGYTF.

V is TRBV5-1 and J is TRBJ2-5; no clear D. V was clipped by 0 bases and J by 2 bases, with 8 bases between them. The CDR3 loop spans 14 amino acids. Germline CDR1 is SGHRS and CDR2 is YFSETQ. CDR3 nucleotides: TGCGCCAGCAGCTTGGCCCCAGGTCAAGAGACCCAGTACTTC. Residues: CASSLAPGQETQYF.

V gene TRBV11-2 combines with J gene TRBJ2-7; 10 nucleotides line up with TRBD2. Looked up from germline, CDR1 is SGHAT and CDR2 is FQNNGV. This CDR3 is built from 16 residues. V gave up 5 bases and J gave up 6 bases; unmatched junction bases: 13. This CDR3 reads CASSPPASGSLGEQYF. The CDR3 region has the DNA TGTGCCAGCAGCCCCCCAGCTAGCGGGAGTTTGGGCGAGCAGTACTTC.

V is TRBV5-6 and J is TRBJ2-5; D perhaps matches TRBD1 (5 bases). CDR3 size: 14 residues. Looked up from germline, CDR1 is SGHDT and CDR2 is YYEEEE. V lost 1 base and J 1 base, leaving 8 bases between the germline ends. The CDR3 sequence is CASSLWGLQETQYF. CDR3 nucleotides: TGTGCCAGCAGCTTGTGGGGCCTCCAAGAGACCCAGTACTTC.

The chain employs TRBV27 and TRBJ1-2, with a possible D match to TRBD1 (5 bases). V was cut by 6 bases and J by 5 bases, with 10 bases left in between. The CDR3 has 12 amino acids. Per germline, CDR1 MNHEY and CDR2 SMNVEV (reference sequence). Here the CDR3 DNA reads TGTGCCAGCAGCTCCCGACAGTATGGCTACACCTTC. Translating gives CASSSRQYGYTF.